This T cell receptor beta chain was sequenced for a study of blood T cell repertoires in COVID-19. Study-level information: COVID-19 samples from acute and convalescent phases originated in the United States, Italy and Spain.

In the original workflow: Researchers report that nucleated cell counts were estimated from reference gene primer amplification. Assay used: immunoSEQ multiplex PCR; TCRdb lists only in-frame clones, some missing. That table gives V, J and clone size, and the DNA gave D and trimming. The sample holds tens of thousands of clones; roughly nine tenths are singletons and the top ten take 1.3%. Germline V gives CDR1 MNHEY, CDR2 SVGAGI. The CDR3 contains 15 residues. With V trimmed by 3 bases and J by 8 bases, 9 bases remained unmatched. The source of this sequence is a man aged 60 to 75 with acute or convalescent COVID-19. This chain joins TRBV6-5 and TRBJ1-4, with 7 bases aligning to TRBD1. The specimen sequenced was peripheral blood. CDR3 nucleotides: TGTGCCAGCAGTTATTCGACAGGGAGAGGCGAAAAACTGTTTTTT. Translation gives CASSYSTGRGEKLFF.